The present entry profiles one TCR beta chain with its context. These data are taken from a study of blood T cell repertoires in COVID-19. Measured with immunoSEQ multiplex PCR; TCRdb has only the in-frame clones, and not every one. The table lists roughly 100,000 clones, around 92% of them singletons. Germline CDR1 reads MDHEN; CDR2 reads SYDVKM. V lost 3 bases, J lost 6 bases, and 4 bases lay in between. This CDR3 has 11 residues. Sample: peripheral blood. The chain uses TRBV28 and TRBJ2-3, with D unresolved. This clonotype was sampled from a man aged 50 to 60 with active COVID-19. Written as DNA, the CDR3 is TGTGCCAGCAGTTTCAGTGATACGCAGTATTTT. Translation gives CASSFSDTQYF.